This T cell receptor (beta chain) is drawn from a study of shared clonotypes between healthy human individuals. The germline CDR1 and CDR2 sequences are SGHDT and YYEEEE. The CDR3 length is 16 residues. V was pared by 0 bases and J by 4 bases, with 17 bases between. About 30,000 T cell genomes (roughly 190 ng DNA) went into each sorted-subset replicate. Here immunoSEQ multiplex PCR was the method, and the copy in TCRdb shows in-frame clones only, minus some. The table lists about 1.5 million clones, roughly 98% of them singletons. The sequencing sample was made of naive CD4+ T cells sorted from blood. Subset defined: CD45RA+ positively selected. This TCR was sampled from a man between 25 and 39 years old in good health. The chain recombines TRBV5-6 with TRBJ2-7, with a possible D match to TRBD1 (6 bases). CDR3 in amino acids: CASSLAGQIGLYEQYF. The CDR3 nucleotides read TGTGCCAGCAGCTTGGCTGGACAGATTGGACTTTACGAGCAGTACTTC.